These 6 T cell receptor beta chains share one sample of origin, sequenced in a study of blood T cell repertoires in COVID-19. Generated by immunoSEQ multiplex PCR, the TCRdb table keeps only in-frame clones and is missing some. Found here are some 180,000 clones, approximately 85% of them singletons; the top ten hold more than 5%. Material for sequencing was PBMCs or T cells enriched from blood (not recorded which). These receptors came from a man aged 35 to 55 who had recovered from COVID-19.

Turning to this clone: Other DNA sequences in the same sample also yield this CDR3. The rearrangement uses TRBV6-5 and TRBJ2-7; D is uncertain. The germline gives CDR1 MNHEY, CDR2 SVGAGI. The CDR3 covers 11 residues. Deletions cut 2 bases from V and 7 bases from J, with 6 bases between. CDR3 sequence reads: CASSYSREQYF. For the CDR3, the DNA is TGTGCCAGCAGTTACAGCAGGGAGCAGTACTTC.

The CDR3, as DNA: TGTGCCAGCAGTTGGGACACTGGGAAGCGGACTTTTCCGAACACTGAAGCTTTCTTT. As protein: CASSWDTGKRTFPNTEAFF. The chain has TRBV28 and TRBJ1-1; possible D gene TRBD1, 6 bases. The CDR3 covers 19 residues. Trimming took off 4 bases at V and 1 base at J, with 25 bases between the two ends. CDR1 and CDR2 from the germline V gene are MDHEN and SYDVKM.

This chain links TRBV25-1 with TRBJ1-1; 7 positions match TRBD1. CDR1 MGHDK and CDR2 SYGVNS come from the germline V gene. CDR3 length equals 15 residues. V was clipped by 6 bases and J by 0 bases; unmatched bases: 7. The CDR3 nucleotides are TGTGCCAGCAGGCAGCCCACAGGGGTGAACACTGAAGCTTTCTTT. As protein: CASRQPTGVNTEAFF.

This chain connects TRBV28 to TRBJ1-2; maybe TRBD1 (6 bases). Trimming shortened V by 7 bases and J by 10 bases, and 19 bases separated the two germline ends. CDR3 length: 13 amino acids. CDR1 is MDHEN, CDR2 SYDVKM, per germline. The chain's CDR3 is CASKWGGYEDYTF. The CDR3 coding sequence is TGTGCCAGCAAATGGGGGGGCTATGAGGACTACACCTTC.

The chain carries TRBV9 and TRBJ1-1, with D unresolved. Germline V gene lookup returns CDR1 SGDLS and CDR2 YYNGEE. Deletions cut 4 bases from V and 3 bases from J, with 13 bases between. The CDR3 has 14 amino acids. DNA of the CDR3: TGTGCCAGCAGCCCAAATACTCTGCACACTGAAGCTTTCTTT. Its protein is CASSPNTLHTEAFF.

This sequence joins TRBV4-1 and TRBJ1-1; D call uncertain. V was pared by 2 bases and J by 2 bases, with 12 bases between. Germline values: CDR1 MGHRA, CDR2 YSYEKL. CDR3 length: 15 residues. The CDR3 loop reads CASSQYDTLNTEAFF. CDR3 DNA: TGCGCCAGCAGCCAATACGATACACTAAACACTGAAGCTTTCTTT.